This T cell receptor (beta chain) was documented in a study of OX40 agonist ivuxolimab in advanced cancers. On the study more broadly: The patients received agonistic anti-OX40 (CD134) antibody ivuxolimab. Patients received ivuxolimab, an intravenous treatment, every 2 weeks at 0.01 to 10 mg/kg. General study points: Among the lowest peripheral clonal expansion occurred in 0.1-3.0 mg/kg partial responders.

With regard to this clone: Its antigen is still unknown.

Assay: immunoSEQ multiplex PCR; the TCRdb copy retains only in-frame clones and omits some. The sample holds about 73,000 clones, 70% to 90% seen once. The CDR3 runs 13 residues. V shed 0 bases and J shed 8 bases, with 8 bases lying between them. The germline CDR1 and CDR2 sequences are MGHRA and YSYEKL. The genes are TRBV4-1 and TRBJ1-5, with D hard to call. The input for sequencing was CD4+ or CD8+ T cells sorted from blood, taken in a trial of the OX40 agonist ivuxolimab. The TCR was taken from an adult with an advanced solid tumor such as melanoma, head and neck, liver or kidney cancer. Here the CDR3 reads CASSQERFEPQHF. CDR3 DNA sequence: TGCGCCAGCAGCCAAGAACGTTTCGAGCCCCAGCATTTT.